The clone carrying this T cell receptor (beta chain) has just a few counts. Its antigen remains unknown. Some clones are missing from TCRdb's copy, which holds only in-frame ones; the method was immunoSEQ multiplex PCR. The data contain 15,000 or so clones, about 85% of them singletons. The sample comes from a study of immune evolution from preneoplasia to lung adenocarcinoma. The V end was cut by 4 bases, the J end by 8 bases, with 12 bases between. Germline V gene sequence: CDR1 SGHDN, CDR2 FVKESK. The CDR3 is 13 amino acids. Whole-study findings and limits: Normal lung had the highest top T cell clone frequencies.

What was sequenced was FFPE lung adenocarcinoma in situ tissue. The gene calls are TRBV14 and TRBJ2-1; possibly TRBD2 for D (5 bases). The receptor was derived from an older donor with lung adenocarcinoma. The CDR3 sequence is CASSRQLGDEQFF. The CDR3 region has the DNA TGTGCCAGCAGCCGTCAACTAGGTGATGAGCAGTTCTTC.